This T cell receptor (beta chain) appears in the sequencing data of a study of blood T cell repertoires in COVID-19. Study as a whole: COVID-19 samples, acute and convalescent, were from the United States, Italy and Spain. Sources were T cells, B-cell-depleted T cells, or PBMCs; the material itself was cDNA or gDNA.

CDR3 size: 12 residues. Germline loops: CDR1 LGHNT, CDR2 FRNRAP. V shed 3 bases, J shed 15 bases, and the junction held 7 bases outside the gene matches. TCRdb keeps only in-frame clones here, not all; method: immunoSEQ multiplex PCR. Of just over 150,000 clones listed, approximately 82% are singletons. The chain recombines TRBV12-5 with TRBJ2-2; 7 bases are shared with TRBD2. Specimen: peripheral blood. The clonotype originates from a woman between 45 and 65 years old with acute or convalescent COVID-19. The DNA for the CDR3 is TGTGCTAGTGGTTTATCTGGCGGGAGTTTGTTTTTT. Encoded protein: CASGLSGGSLFF.